Judged by abundance, the clone carrying this T cell receptor beta chain is medium-sized. This specimen comes from a study of sequential checkpoint blockade in melanoma. Study background: Patients were randomized 1:1 to nivolumab-then-ipilimumab or ipilimumab-then-nivolumab first-line.

CDR1 and CDR2 from the germline V gene are SGHDT and YYEEEE. There are 11 residues in the CDR3. Trimming removed 2 bases from V and 4 bases from J, with 4 bases in between. Regarding treatment: randomized to nivolumab then ipilimumab (arm A) or the reverse (arm B). Sorted cells were live CD3+CD8+, lacking CD19 and CD56, from PBMCs. Libraries were prepared by immunoSEQ multiplex PCR; TCRdb keeps only in-frame clonotypes and omits some of them. Of roughly 6,000 clones listed, roughly half are singletons. The material sequenced was CD8+ T cells sorted from blood (inferred from file names), taken from a patient given nivolumab and ipilimumab in sequence. The receptor was isolated from a human patient with melanoma. Some clones in this sample may be carry-over from other donors' samples. The chain uses TRBV5-6 and TRBJ2-7; D gene ambiguous. The CDR3 protein is CASSLTYEQYF. CDR3 DNA: TGTGCCAGCAGCTTAACATACGAGCAGTACTTC.